Below, 10 T cell receptor beta chains from the same sample are listed, as sequenced in a study of blood T cell repertoires in COVID-19. Measured with immunoSEQ multiplex PCR; TCRdb has only the in-frame clones, and not every one. The sample includes 250,000 to 350,000 clones, just over 85% of them seen just once. Sequencing input: PBMCs or T cells enriched from blood (not recorded which). The receptors were gathered from a woman between 18 and 29 years old who had recovered from COVID-19.

The chain couples TRBV9 to TRBJ1-1; D gene ambiguous. In germline, CDR1 is SGDLS, CDR2 YYNGEE. This CDR3 has 15 residues. Trimming took 4 bases from V and 3 from J, leaving 16 bases between them. The CDR3 loop reads CASSFAPAQDTEAFF. Here the CDR3 DNA reads TGTGCCAGCAGCTTCGCCCCCGCCCAGGACACTGAAGCTTTCTTT.

This clone was seen a few times. The V gene is TRBV3-1 (or the pseudogene TRBV3-2), the J gene TRBJ1-1; D is ambiguous. Germline lookup yields CDR1 LGHDT and CDR2 YNNKEL (reference sequence). CDR3 length: 12 residues. V lost 1 base and J 6 bases, leaving 6 bases between the germline ends. CDR3 DNA: TGTGCCAGCAGCCAAGCCCACTCTGAAGCTTTCTTT. Translation: CASSQAHSEAFF.

This clone has just one count. The chain joins TRBV7-9 to TRBJ1-5, with D possibly TRBD1 on 6 matching bases. The germline V and J ends were trimmed by 5 bases and 4 bases, with 15 bases remaining between them. The CDR3 extends over 15 amino acids. CDR1 is SEHNR and CDR2 is FQNEAQ in the germline V gene (reference sequence). The CDR3 region is CASSVDGQRNQPQHF. CDR3 sequence (DNA): TGTGCCAGCAGCGTAGATGGACAGCGAAATCAGCCCCAGCATTTT.

The rearrangement links TRBV5-6 to TRBJ1-1, with 7 bases aligning to TRBD1. Trimming cost V 4 bases and J 0 bases; bases outside gene matches: 12. The V gene's germline CDR1 is SGHDT and CDR2 YYEEEE. The CDR3 runs to 17 residues. CDR3 bases: TGTGCCAGCAGCCCCCGGAGGACAGGCGCGATGAACACTGAAGCTTTCTTT. This codes for CASSPRRTGAMNTEAFF.

The chain has TRBV10-3 and TRBJ2-7; 7 nucleotides agree with TRBD1. There are 16 residues in the CDR3. Germline trimming cut 2 bases from V and 1 base from J; bases unmatched to any gene: 8. Germline V gene data show CDR1 as ENHRY and CDR2 as SYGVKD. The CDR3 spells CAISEPRDSDSYEQYF. The CDR3 bases are TGTGCCATCAGTGAGCCTCGGGACAGCGATTCCTACGAGCAGTACTTC.

The chain has TRBV27 and TRBJ2-2; D perhaps matches TRBD1 (6 bases). V dropped 2 bases and J dropped 4 bases, with 8 bases sitting between them. Germline CDR1 and CDR2: MNHEY and SMNVEV (reference sequence). The CDR3 totals 14 residues. The CDR3 coding sequence is TGTGCCAGCAGTTTACAGGGGATCACCGGGGAGCTGTTTTTT. Amino acids: CASSLQGITGELFF.

The chain joins TRBV4-1 to TRBJ1-2, with D possibly being TRBD1 (6 bases). This CDR3 has 14 residues. CDR1 and CDR2 (germline): MGHRA, YSYEKL. Trimming removed 0 bases at V and 4 bases at J, with 9 bases between. This CDR3 is CASSQEDRSYGYTF. The CDR3, as DNA: TGCGCCAGCAGCCAAGAGGACAGATCCTATGGCTACACCTTC.

The chain carries TRBV10-3 and TRBJ1-1; D is perhaps TRBD1 (5 bases). The CDR3 contains 12 residues. Trimming removed 5 bases from V and 7 bases from J, with 11 bases in between. Germline loops: CDR1 ENHRY, CDR2 SYGVKD. The CDR3 nucleotides are TGTGCCATCAGTCGGGGGAGATTTGAAGCTTTCTTT. Protein: CAISRGRFEAFF.

The chain has TRBV28 and TRBJ1-3; no definite D call. Germline V gene lookup returns CDR1 MDHEN and CDR2 SYDVKM. Between the trimmed V and J ends, which lost 9 bases and 4 bases, there was a span of 16 bases. This CDR3 has 14 residues. The CDR3 loop reads CASTPAGSGNTIYF. Written as DNA, the CDR3 is TGTGCCAGTACGCCGGCAGGCTCGGGAAACACCATATATTTT.

The chain links TRBV11-2 to TRBJ2-7; TRBD2 agrees at 7 bases. With 4 bases clipped from V and 0 bases from J, the junction kept 15 bases outside the gene matches. The CDR3 consists of 18 residues. From germline, CDR1 is SGHAT and CDR2 FQNNGV. DNA for the CDR3: TGTGCCAGCAGCTCCAACTTCATCTCGCGGGGGAGCTCCTACGAGCAGTACTTC. This sequence encodes CASSSNFISRGSSYEQYF.